This T cell receptor beta chain was recorded in a study of identical twins. This CDR3 is 11 amino acids long. The V and J ends lost 4 bases and 4 bases respectively, with 4 bases between them. Germline V gene sequence: CDR1 KGHDR, CDR2 SFDVKD. TCRdb redid the calling of the 5' RACE reads with MiXCR, one entry per CDR3 protein. Here the sample spans around 250,000 distinct CDR3 sequences, roughly 13% being singletons. Study findings and constraints: There were fewer insertions in abundant cord blood beta clonotypes, but memory repertoires showed no such pattern. Alpha sequences that were out-of-frame and twin-shared showed an excess of low generation probability.

Details on this clonotype: Antigen specificity is unknown.

A further study also used this sample, focusing on yellow fever vaccine responses in identical twins.

Sequencing was performed on memory (CD45RO+) T cells sorted from blood. This chain connects TRBV24-1 to TRBJ2-7; unclear D gene. The clonotype originates from a young woman in good health. The CDR3 loop is CATSDRYEQYF. DNA for the CDR3: TGTGCCACCAGTGACAGATACGAGCAGTACTTC.